This TCR beta chain was recorded in a study of T cell changes during pregnancy in multiple sclerosis. The CDR3 loop spans 16 amino acids. Trimming pared 4 bases from V and 3 bases from J, leaving 19 bases between. Germline lookup yields CDR1 MNHEY and CDR2 SMNVEV (reference sequence). This clone was detected only once. The assay was immunoSEQ multiplex PCR, and TCRdb's table has in-frame clones only and misses some. The table shows about 30,000 clones, with roughly 90% occurring only once. Specimen: CD4+ T cells from peripheral blood mononuclear cells, collected in the third trimester of pregnancy. The receptor was derived from a female donor in good health, enrolled as a control in a pregnancy study. The rearrangement links TRBV27 to TRBJ2-7; TRBD2 might be the D (6 bases). CDR3 sequence (DNA): TGTGCCAGCAGTTGGGGCGAGGTTGGAGGGGTCTACGAGCAGTACTTC. Protein sequence: CASSWGEVGGVYEQYF.